These 20 T cell receptor beta chains were sequenced from one sample in a study of cytomegalovirus exposure and HLA in healthy donors. PCR primers comprised 60 Vbeta and 13 Jbeta primers. The protocol was immunoSEQ multiplex PCR, while the TCRdb copy is restricted to in-frame clones and leaves out a portion. The sample holds 150,000 to 200,000 clones, about 80% seen once. Material: PBMCs. All receptors derive from a woman under 30 in good health and CMV-seropositive.

V gene TRBV9 combines with J gene TRBJ2-7; a possible D gene is TRBD2 (7 bases). In germline, CDR1 is SGDLS, CDR2 YYNGEE. The CDR3 length is 16 residues. V gave up 0 bases and J gave up 4 bases, with 17 bases separating them. CDR3 residues: CASSVGPGGGRYEQYF. Written as DNA, the CDR3 is TGTGCCAGCAGCGTAGGGCCTGGGGGGGGGCGATACGAGCAGTACTTC. The whole variable domain, remainder taken from reference TRBV9 and TRBJ2-7, is DSGVTQTPKHLITATGQRVTLRCSPRSGDLSVYWYQQSLDQGLQFLIQYYNGEERAKGNILERFSAQQFPDLHSELNLSSLELGDSALYFCASSVGPGGGRYEQYFGPGTRLTVT.

As concerns this clone: An end of the junction differs from the germline gene, which may be a read error. V is TRBV7-2 and J is TRBJ2-6; D is perhaps TRBD1 (5 bases). There are 17 residues in the CDR3. The V gene's germline CDR1 is SGHTA and CDR2 FQGNSA. The CDR3 here is CASSLAWQTPGANGLTF. The CDR3 nucleotides are TGTGCCAGCAGCTTAGCTTGGCAGACGCCTGGGGCCAACGGCCTGACTTTC.

This clone was seen a single time. The chain joins TRBV5-1 to TRBJ1-2; TRBD1 agrees at 7 bases. The CDR3 consists of 14 residues. Losses at the gene ends were 3 bases for V and 7 bases for J; bases not matched to a gene: 9. Germline assignment: CDR1 SGHRS and CDR2 YFSETQ. CDR3 DNA: TGCGCCAGCAGCTCCGCCGAGGGGGCAATTGGCTACACCTTC. It yields the protein CASSSAEGAIGYTF.

The CDR3 DNA reads as TGTGCCAGCAGCGACAGGGGAAATGAGCAGTTCTTC. This translates into CASSDRGNEQFF. The genes are TRBV5-6 and TRBJ2-1; TRBD1 matches at 8 bases. CDR3 length: 12 residues. The V gene end was trimmed by 4 bases and the J gene end by 7 bases; junction bases not matched to a gene: 1. Germline CDR1 SGHDT, CDR2 YYEEEE.

The CDR3 spells CASTPPPGVRTEAFF. CDR3 nucleotides: TGTGCCAGTACTCCCCCGCCAGGGGTCAGGACTGAAGCTTTCTTT. The rearrangement uses TRBV19 and TRBJ1-1; D possibly corresponds to TRBD1 (6 bases). Deletions cut 7 bases from V and 5 bases from J, with 20 bases between. The V gene's germline CDR1 is LNHDA and CDR2 SQIVND (reference sequence). CDR3 size: 15 residues.

The chain joins TRBV15 to TRBJ2-3, with 9 bases that match TRBD1. This CDR3 is 16 amino acids long. Unmatched junction bases numbered 6, after V lost 1 base and J lost 4 bases. Germline V lookup: CDR1 LNHNV, CDR2 YYDKDF (reference sequence). For the CDR3, the DNA is TGTGCCACCAGCAGAGGGACAGGGGATCACGCAGATACGCAGTATTTT. Translated, it gives CATSRGTGDHADTQYF.

This clone came up once. This rearrangement joins TRBV5-1 to TRBJ2-1; 10 bases align to TRBD2. The CDR3 is 17 amino acids. The germline CDR1 and CDR2 sequences are SGHRS and YFSETQ. V shed 4 bases, J shed 4 bases, and the junction held 11 bases outside the gene matches. The CDR3 protein is CASSQRVAGGIYNEQFF. The DNA for the CDR3 is TGCGCCAGCAGCCAGCGGGTAGCGGGGGGAATATACAATGAGCAGTTCTTC.

The chain has TRBV10-2 and TRBJ2-7; 7 bases agree with TRBD1. The CDR3 is made up of 14 amino acids. V gave up 2 bases and J gave up 2 bases; unmatched junction bases: 3. Germline V CDR1 and CDR2: WSHSY, SAAADI. The CDR3 loop is CASSEQGVPYEQYF. The CDR3 DNA sequence: TGCGCCAGCAGTGAGCAGGGGGTCCCCTACGAGCAGTACTTC.

The V gene is TRBV18, the J gene TRBJ2-3; perhaps TRBD2 as D (6 bases). Germline lookup yields CDR1 KGHSH and CDR2 LQKENI. The V and J ends lost 1 base and 5 bases respectively, with 22 bases between them. The CDR3 loop spans 18 amino acids. The chain's CDR3 is CASSPLRGLGGAGDTQYF. Here the CDR3 DNA reads TGTGCCAGCTCACCACTCCGGGGCCTGGGGGGAGCGGGAGATACGCAGTATTTT.

The rearrangement joins TRBV5-1 to TRBJ2-2; TRBD1 matches 7 bases. Germline V lookup: CDR1 SGHRS, CDR2 YFSETQ. The CDR3 has 15 amino acids. Germline trimming cut 2 bases from V and 0 bases from J; bases unmatched to any gene: 1. The CDR3: CASSFGTANTGELFF. CDR3 sequence (DNA): TGCGCCAGCAGCTTCGGGACAGCGAACACCGGGGAGCTGTTTTTT. The whole variable domain, remainder taken from reference TRBV5-1 and TRBJ2-2, is KAGVTQTPRYLIKTRGQQVTLSCSPISGHRSVSWYQQTPGQGLQFLFEYFSETQRNKGNFPGRFSGRQFSNSRSEMNVSTLELGDSALYLCASSFGTANTGELFFGEGSRLTVL.

The chain carries TRBV7-9 and TRBJ1-2; D remains unclear. Germline CDR1 is SEHNR and CDR2 is FQNEAQ (reference sequence). V was cut by 5 bases and J by 4 bases, with 5 bases left in between. The length of the CDR3 is 11 residues. Here the CDR3 reads CASSVGYGYTF. The CDR3 DNA reads TGTGCCAGCAGCGTCGGCTATGGCTACACCTTC.

The chain recombines TRBV9 with TRBJ1-1, with 7 nucleotides matching TRBD1. The ends lost 0 bases at V and 1 base at J; junction bases unmatched: 3. The CDR3 covers 15 residues. Germline V CDR1 and CDR2: SGDLS, YYNGEE. The CDR3 loop is CASSVDQGGNTEAFF. The CDR3 bases are TGTGCCAGCAGCGTAGACCAGGGGGGGAACACTGAAGCTTTCTTT.

The V and J genes are TRBV2 and TRBJ2-1; 10 bases fit TRBD2. CDR1 SNHLY and CDR2 FYNNEI come from the germline V gene. Trimming at V came to 6 bases and at J to 7 bases, leaving 9 bases not matched to a gene. The CDR3 is 15 amino acids. CDR3 DNA sequence: TGTGCCAGCAGGCGAACTAGCGGGGCGAGGAATGAGCAGTTCTTC. Protein product: CASRRTSGARNEQFF.

This clone was seen only a few times. V is TRBV11-1 and J is TRBJ1-1, with TRBD1 matching 9 bases. The CDR3 has 15 residues. Trimming at V came to 3 bases and at J to 10 bases, leaving 12 bases not matched to a gene. Germline CDR1 reads SGHAT; CDR2 reads FQDESV (reference sequence). The DNA for the CDR3 is TGTGCCAGCAGCTTCCCAAAAGGACAGGGGTTCAGAGCTTTCTTT. Translated: CASSFPKGQGFRAFF.

The V and J genes are TRBV6-6 and TRBJ2-7; D remains ambiguous. Germline V gives CDR1 MNHNY, CDR2 SVGAGI (reference sequence). V was clipped by 1 base and J by 2 bases, with 9 bases between them. The CDR3 sequence is 14 residues long. DNA of the CDR3: TGTGCCAGCAGTTACTGGGCCGACACCTACGAGCAGTACTTC. This codes for CASSYWADTYEQYF.

This chain links TRBV21-1 with TRBJ2-3; TRBD2 was called by the table and not checked on the DNA. TRBV21-1 is assigned pseudogene status. This CDR3 contains 14 residues. The CDR3 nucleotides are TGTGCCAGCAGCAGGTACTATTACACAGATACGCAGTATTTT. It translates to CASSRYYYTDTQYF.

The chain combines TRBV28 with TRBJ1-2; 9 positions match TRBD1. The CDR3 covers 15 residues. The J segment lost 8 bases and the V segment lost 4 bases, leaving 11 bases of the junction unmatched. Germline lookup yields CDR1 MDHEN and CDR2 SYDVKM. The CDR3 loop reads CASSSPPQGARGYTF. CDR3 coding DNA: TGTGCCAGCAGTTCCCCACCACAGGGGGCGAGAGGCTACACCTTC.

The genes are TRBV11-2 and TRBJ2-2; D not resolved. This CDR3 spans 14 amino acids. V was cut by 1 base and J by 7 bases, with 10 bases left in between. CDR1 is SGHAT, CDR2 FQNNGV, per germline. CDR3 in amino acids: CASSLGYSSGELFF. DNA of the CDR3: TGTGCCAGCAGCTTAGGATATAGCAGCGGGGAGCTGTTTTTT.

This sequence joins TRBV5-6 and TRBJ1-6; no definite D call. The germline V gene has CDR1 SGHDT and CDR2 YYEEEE. Trimming pared 4 bases from V and 14 bases from J, leaving 13 bases between. The CDR3 contains 12 residues. CDR3 sequence (DNA): TGTGCCAGCAGCCACCGATCCGGGGCCCTCCACTTT. It encodes CASSHRSGALHF.

This CDR3 is CASRSGTDNSPLHF. CDR3 coding DNA: TGTGCCAGCAGATCCGGGACAGATAATTCACCCCTCCACTTT. This chain uses TRBV6-4 with TRBJ1-6; 7 nucleotides line up with TRBD1. There are 14 residues in the CDR3. CDR1 and CDR2 (germline): MRHNA, SNTAGT. Losses at the gene ends were 6 bases for V and 5 bases for J; bases not matched to a gene: 4.